This T cell receptor (beta chain) was recovered during a study of T-cell reconstitution after alpha-beta-depleted transplantation in children. Germline CDR1 reads MDHEN; CDR2 reads SYDVKM. The CDR3 covers 14 residues. V was cut by 6 bases and J by 2 bases, with 14 bases left in between. Preparation of the TCRbeta library involved a method that used unique molecular identifiers. From the PCR reads, TCRdb called clonotypes with MiXCR, one entry per CDR3 protein. The repertoire holds 300,000 to 400,000 distinct CDR3 sequences, with around 15% as singletons. For this clonotype: Its antigen is currently unknown.

Overall study findings and caveats: A year had passed since transplant, and T-cell counts and diversity by then came mostly from newly produced T cells. Some patients' high day-60 TCRbeta diversity was traced to surviving recipient T cells and thymic progenitors.

Sequenced material: PBMCs, mostly from graft donor cells, taken 360 days after TCRalphabeta/CD19-depleted stem cell transplant. The sequence was collected from a male patient between 2 and 9 years old who had a stem cell transplant for acute lymphoblastic leukemia, so the T cells may come from the graft donor. The chain uses TRBV28 and TRBJ2-7, with no clear D. The CDR3 DNA reads as TGTGCCAGCAGCGGCGGAATGCTGACCTACGAGCAGTACTTC. Translation: CASSGGMLTYEQYF.